The T cell receptor (beta chain) described here comes from a study of T cell responses to AZD1222 COVID-19 vaccine. Study findings and constraints: The number of AZD1222 recipients seropositive at baseline was only five or six.

Libraries were prepared by immunoSEQ multiplex PCR; TCRdb keeps only in-frame clonotypes and omits some of them. Here the sample spans about 130,000 clones, roughly 92% being singletons. Worth noting for this clone: Its target is unknown.

The sequences come from peripheral blood, collected 28 days after the second AZD1222 dose. This receptor was obtained from an adult who received the AZD1222 COVID-19 vaccine.

DNA for the CDR3: TGTGCCAGCAGTGACGTCGCGGGGGTTGGAGAGACCCAGTACTTC. Its protein product is CASSDVAGVGETQYF. The V and J genes are TRBV2 and TRBJ2-5, with TRBD2 matching over 7 bases. This CDR3 is 15 amino acids long. Looked up from germline, CDR1 is SNHLY and CDR2 is FYNNEI. V shed 3 bases and J 4 bases; nucleotides not matched to a gene: 8.